Below, one T cell receptor (beta chain) is given with its context. Its cognate antigen is unknown. In the PCR, 60 Vbeta and 13 Jbeta primers were used. Assay used: immunoSEQ multiplex PCR; TCRdb lists only in-frame clones, some missing. In the table there are approximately 140,000 clones, around 82% of which are singletons. The data originate from a study of cytomegalovirus exposure and HLA in healthy donors. The study's findings and limits: Three CMV-associated chains were confirmed in vitro to be specific for CMV antigens.

The CDR3 totals 16 residues. The junction had 8 bases not matched to a gene; V was cut back by 4 bases and J by 1 base. CDR1 is SNHLY, CDR2 FYNNEI, per germline. The TCR originated in a man between 18 and 29 years old in good health and CMV-seropositive. The gene calls are TRBV2 and TRBJ2-5; 8 bases are a match to TRBD2. The material sequenced was PBMCs. This CDR3 is CASSGGAGGPQETQYF. The DNA for the CDR3 is TGTGCCAGCAGTGGAGGGGCGGGAGGACCCCAAGAGACCCAGTACTTC. Full variable domain (outside the CDR3, taken from reference TRBV2 and TRBJ2-5): EPEVTQTPSHQVTQMGQEVILRCVPISNHLYFYWYRQILGQKVEFLVSFYNNEISEKSEIFDDQFSVERPDGSNFTLKIRSTKLEDSAMYFCASSGGAGGPQETQYFGPGTRLLVL.